The 19 T cell receptor beta chains in this list originate from one sample, sequenced in a study of blood T cell repertoires in COVID-19. The repertoire was sequenced with immunoSEQ multiplex PCR; TCRdb's copy has only in-frame clones and lacks some. The sample holds 330,000 or so clones; around 90% are singletons and the top ten take around 9.9%. The sample taken for sequencing was peripheral blood. The origin of the receptors is a man aged 25-40 years with COVID-19, enrolled during active disease.

CDR3 amino acids: CASSQANTEAFF. In DNA, the CDR3 is TGTGCCAGCAGTCAGGCGAACACTGAAGCTTTCTTT. The chain links TRBV27 to TRBJ1-1; D ambiguous. Trimming took 5 bases from V and 1 from J, leaving 5 bases between them. The CDR3 covers 12 residues. The V gene's germline CDR1 is MNHEY and CDR2 SMNVEV (reference sequence).

The rearrangement links TRBV5-1 to TRBJ2-2; TRBD1 matches 8 bases. The CDR3 sequence is 14 residues long. V lost 4 bases, J lost 3 bases, and 2 bases stayed unmatched. Germline CDR1 reads SGHRS; CDR2 reads YFSETQ. The CDR3 DNA reads as TGCGCCAGCAGCATGGGACAGGACACCGGGGAGCTGTTTTTT. This encodes CASSMGQDTGELFF. The complete variable domain, with remaining parts taken from reference TRBV5-1 and TRBJ2-2, reads KAGVTQTPRYLIKTRGQQVTLSCSPISGHRSVSWYQQTPGQGLQFLFEYFSETQRNKGNFPGRFSGRQFSNSRSEMNVSTLELGDSALYLCASSMGQDTGELFFGEGSRLTVL.

The chain couples TRBV4-2 to TRBJ2-4, with 7 bases that match TRBD1. The CDR3 contains 15 residues. V was clipped by 3 bases and J by 6 bases; unmatched bases: 8. Germline V gene sequence: CDR1 LGHNA, CDR2 YNFKEQ. CDR3 in DNA: TGTGCCAGCAGCCAGACAGATGACAGGGTAAACATTCAGTACTTC. Translation gives CASSQTDDRVNIQYF.

V gene TRBV6-1 combines with J gene TRBJ1-4; TRBD1 is a possible D gene (5 bases). The CDR3 covers 15 residues. Germline CDR1 and CDR2: MNHNS and SASEGT. V was trimmed by 0 bases and J by 3 bases, leaving 8 bases between them. CDR3 nucleotides: TGTGCCAGCAGTGAAGCAGGAGGGGCTAATGAAAAACTGTTTTTT. This sequence encodes CASSEAGGANEKLFF.

With respect to this clone: Other DNA sequences of this sample code for an identical CDR3. The chain is built from TRBV18 and TRBJ2-7; 7 bases match TRBD1. The CDR3 extends over 13 amino acids. Trimming at V came to 6 bases and at J to 2 bases, leaving 4 bases not matched to a gene. Looked up from germline, CDR1 is KGHSH and CDR2 is LQKENI. CDR3 bases: TGTGCCAGCTCCTCAGGGGGTCCCTACGAGCAGTACTTC. It specifies CASSSGGPYEQYF.

The V and J genes are TRBV7-8 and TRBJ2-1; TRBD2 aligns across 9 bases. Germline-derived CDR1 and CDR2 are SGHVS and FQNEAQ. This CDR3 is built from 15 residues. Trimming cost V 1 base and J 11 bases; bases outside gene matches: 9. The CDR3 DNA follows: TGTGCCAGCAGCTTAGTTCTGGTTCCTAGCGGGAAGCAGTTCTTC. Protein product: CASSLVLVPSGKQFF.

V and J are TRBV18 and TRBJ1-1; no firm D call. CDR1 is KGHSH and CDR2 is LQKENI in the germline V gene. Trimming stripped 3 bases from V and 0 bases from J, with 20 bases between. This CDR3 comprises 18 residues. The CDR3 here is CASSPVLGRTVMNTEAFF. Here the CDR3 DNA reads TGTGCCAGCTCACCGGTTTTGGGAAGGACTGTCATGAACACTGAAGCTTTCTTT.

The gene calls are TRBV6-5 and TRBJ1-2; D perhaps matches TRBD1 (5 bases). The germline V gene encodes CDR1 MNHEY and CDR2 SVGAGI. The CDR3 extends over 13 amino acids. V was pared by 5 bases and J by 2 bases, with 9 bases between. CDR3 coding DNA: TGTGCCAGCAGTAAAAACAGGAACTATGGCTACACCTTC. This encodes CASSKNRNYGYTF.

The gene calls are TRBV6-5 and TRBJ1-2; 9 bases map to TRBD1. V trimming: 4 bases; J trimming: 4 bases; junction bases outside the gene matches: 4. The CDR3 consists of 14 residues. Germline V gene lookup returns CDR1 MNHEY and CDR2 SVGAGI. The DNA for the CDR3 is TGTGCCAGCAGTTTTGACAGGGGGGCCTATGGCTACACCTTC. Translated: CASSFDRGAYGYTF.

J is TRBJ1-6 and V is TRBV5-6; 10 bases match TRBD1. This CDR3 comprises 16 residues. The V gene's germline CDR1 is SGHDT and CDR2 YYEEEE. V was pared by 4 bases and J by 2 bases, with 3 bases of the junction left unmatched. CDR3 nucleotides: TGTGCCAGCAGCCGAGGGACAGGGGCCTATAATTCACCCCTCCACTTT. This sequence encodes CASSRGTGAYNSPLHF.

V usage is TRBV7-8 and J usage is TRBJ2-4; 10 bases line up with TRBD2. V gave up 3 bases and J gave up 0 bases; unmatched junction bases: 8. The CDR3 is made up of 18 amino acids. The germline V gene has CDR1 SGHVS and CDR2 FQNEAQ. The CDR3 sequence: CASSLKASGGLAKNIQYF. The CDR3 coding sequence is TGTGCCAGCAGCTTGAAGGCTAGCGGGGGCCTAGCCAAAAACATTCAGTACTTC.

On this clone itself: Germline is not matched at one junction end, which may reflect a read error. The chain couples TRBV7-3 to TRBJ2-1, with D possibly matching TRBD2 (6 bases). CDR1 is SGHTA and CDR2 is FQGTGA in the germline V gene. The CDR3 is 14 residues long. The DNA of the CDR3 is TGTGCCAGCAGGGTAGACGGACTATACACTGAGCAGTTCTTC. Residues: CASRVDGLYTEQFF. Filled out from reference TRBV7-3 and TRBJ2-1, the complete variable domain reads GAGVSQTPSNKVTEKGKYVELRCDPISGHTALYWYRQSLGQGPEFLIYFQGTGAADDSGLPNDRFFAVRPEGSVSTLKIQRTERGDSAVYLCASRVDGLYTEQFFGPGTRLTVL.

J is TRBJ1-6 and V is TRBV6-1, with no clear D. V was trimmed by 2 bases and J by 3 bases, leaving 5 bases between them. CDR3 length: 14 residues. Germline V gene data show CDR1 as MNHNS and CDR2 as SASEGT. The CDR3 DNA reads as TGTGCCAGCAGTGAACAGGTCTATAATTCACCCCTCCACTTT. It is translated as CASSEQVYNSPLHF.

This clone came up once. DNA for the CDR3: TGCGCCAGCAGCCTTTCCGGGACAGAGAACCATGGCTACACCTTC. It codes for CASSLSGTENHGYTF. This sequence joins TRBV4-3 and TRBJ1-2, with TRBD1 matching 7 bases. V gave up 4 bases and J gave up 6 bases; unmatched junction bases: 11. The V gene's germline CDR1 is LGHNA and CDR2 YSLEER. The CDR3 loop spans 15 amino acids.

The rearrangement links TRBV5-4 to TRBJ2-2; 9 bases fit TRBD2. CDR1 is SGHNT, CDR2 YYREEE, per germline (reference sequence). Trimming took 9 bases from V and 0 from J; bases not matched to a gene: 21. The CDR3 spans 20 residues. The CDR3 protein is CANQRGEGGPLGANTGELFF. The CDR3 DNA follows: TGTGCCAACCAGCGGGGGGAAGGGGGGCCCCTGGGGGCGAACACCGGGGAGCTGTTTTTT.

The CDR3 protein is CASSLGQLTNSPLHF. The CDR3 region has the DNA TGTGCCAGCAGCTTGGGACAGCTTACGAATTCACCCCTCCACTTT. The chain couples TRBV7-2 to TRBJ1-6; 7 bases agree with TRBD1. The CDR3 has 15 amino acids. From germline, CDR1 is SGHTA and CDR2 FQGNSA. The junction had 6 bases not matched to a gene; V was cut back by 3 bases and J by 7 bases.

This clone was observed once. The chain is built from TRBV27 and TRBJ2-1; 8 nucleotides match TRBD1. Germline assignment: CDR1 MNHEY and CDR2 SMNVEV (reference sequence). J was trimmed by 8 bases and V by 5 bases; bases with no gene match: 8. The CDR3 contains 14 residues. The CDR3 nucleotides are TGTGCCAGCAGTGAAAGACAGGGGTCGGATGAGCAGTTCTTC. Its protein is CASSERQGSDEQFF.

The V call is TRBV29-1, the J call TRBJ2-7; maybe TRBD1 (6 bases). The CDR3 runs 13 residues. CDR1 is SQVTM, CDR2 ANQGSEA, per germline. V lost 7 bases and J lost 3, with 16 bases in between. The CDR3 loop reads CSAKQGASYEQYF. DNA of the CDR3: TGCAGCGCTAAACAGGGCGCAAGCTACGAGCAGTACTTC.

This clone was found a few times. The rearrangement links TRBV11-2 to TRBJ2-3; D is perhaps TRBD1 (6 bases). CDR1 and CDR2 (germline): SGHAT, FQNNGV. CDR3 length: 15 residues. Deletions cut 3 bases from V and 3 bases from J, with 13 bases between. CDR3 protein: CASSFRGIGTDTQYF. The CDR3 DNA sequence: TGTGCCAGCAGCTTTAGGGGGATTGGGACAGATACGCAGTATTTT.